This TCR beta chain derives from a study of tumor and adjacent non-tumor tissue in lung cancer. As for the study in general: Stage I to III disease affected 10 men and a handful of women aged about 30 to 85.

The library came from three nested PCR rounds adapted from ARM-PCR protocols. MiXCR, applied by TCRdb to the multiplex PCR reads, yields one record per CDR3 protein. The sample gives over 100,000 distinct CDR3 sequences, roughly 73% of which show up once; 37% is in the top ten. Study-wide findings and caveats: In normal lung, the top 100 clones were significantly more dominant than in tumor.

To note about this clonotype: The antigen is not known. The junction differs from germline at one of its ends, possibly a read error.

No cell sorting was done before RNA was extracted from the tissue. Donors were chemotherapy-naive, newly diagnosed lung cancer surgical patients in China, August–late 2014. The sequenced sample was lung tumor tissue. The sequence was obtained from a woman aged 55-70 years with non-small cell lung cancer.

The CDR3 DNA sequence: TGCCCCAGCAGTGGGATCGGAGAGACCCAGTACTTC. Its protein product is CPSSGIGETQYF. The rearrangement joins TRBV10-2 to TRBJ2-5; no clear D gene. This CDR3 comprises 12 residues. The germline CDR1 and CDR2 sequences are WSHSY and SAAADI.